The 3 T cell receptor beta chains listed next were all sequenced from one sample in a study of T-cell reconstitution after alpha-beta-depleted transplantation in children (dated by TCRdb to about 2016). The label giving this sample's treatment or condition can be read as: allogeneic hematopoietic cell transplantation with graft depleted of TCRalphabeta T cells and CD19 B cells. The library was made by PCR. Sequencing was carried out with an Illumina HiSeq 2500. TCR libraries were prepared with molecular barcoding, using unique molecular identifiers to normalize TCRbeta repertoire quantification. TCRdb redid the processing of the public reads, applying fastp at Q25 and MiXCR, and retained in-frame beta chains. Every distinct CDR3 protein forms one entry, paired with its most common genes and DNA. The table for this sample lists about 170,000 distinct CDR3 sequences; around 10% of them were counted only once. Of the sample, about 13% falls within the top ten clones.

Sequencing used PBMCs, obtained before TCRalphabeta/CD19-depleted stem cell transplant. The receptor source for this set is a boy between 2 and 10 years old with acute myeloid leukemia, due to receive a stem cell transplant.

The table lists this clonotype with many counts. This sequence joins TRBV28 and TRBJ1-6, with no clear D. CDR1 MDHEN and CDR2 SYDVKM come from the germline V gene. With 4 bases removed from V and 6 bases from J, the gap between germline ends came to 13 bases. The CDR3 runs 15 residues. DNA for the CDR3: TGTGCCAGCAGTTCTCCGTGGGGTTCTAATTCACCCCTCCACTTT. Encoded protein: CASSSPWGSNSPLHF. The whole variable domain, remainder taken from reference TRBV28 and TRBJ1-6, is DVKVTQSSRYLVKRTGEKVFLECVQDMDHENMFWYRQDPGLGLRLIYFSYDVKMKEKGDIPEGYSVSREKKERFSLILESASTNQTSMYLCASSSPWGSNSPLHFGNGTRLTVT.

The CDR3 DNA reads TGTGCCAGCAGCCCCGTCGGGCTAGCGGTAAGCTCCTACAATGAGCAGTTCTTC. Its protein is CASSPVGLAVSSYNEQFF. The J gene is TRBJ2-1, the V gene TRBV6-6; 7 bases line up with TRBD2. The CDR3 spans 18 residues. Looked up from germline, CDR1 is MNHNY and CDR2 is SVGAGI (reference sequence). The ends lost 6 bases at V and 0 bases at J; junction bases unmatched: 14.

The sample holds many counts of this clonotype. The genes are TRBV29-1 and TRBJ2-7; 7 nucleotides line up with TRBD2. Germline assignment: CDR1 SQVTM and CDR2 ANQGSEA. The CDR3 extends over 13 amino acids. The trim removed 7 bases at V and 6 bases at J, leaving 12 bases unmatched. The CDR3 nucleotides read TGCAGCGCCGGACTAGGGGATGGTGGCGAGCAGTACTTC. Protein sequence: CSAGLGDGGEQYF.